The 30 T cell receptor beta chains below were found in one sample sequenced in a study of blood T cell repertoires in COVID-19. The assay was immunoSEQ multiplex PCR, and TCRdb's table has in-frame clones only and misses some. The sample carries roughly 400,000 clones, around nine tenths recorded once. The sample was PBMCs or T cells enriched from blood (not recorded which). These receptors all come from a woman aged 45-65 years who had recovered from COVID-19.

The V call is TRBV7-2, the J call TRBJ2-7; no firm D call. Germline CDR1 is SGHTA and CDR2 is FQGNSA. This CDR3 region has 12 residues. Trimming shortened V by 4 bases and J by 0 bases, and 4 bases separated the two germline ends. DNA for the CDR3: TGTGCCAGCAGCTCCCTCTCCTACGAGCAGTACTTC. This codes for CASSSLSYEQYF.

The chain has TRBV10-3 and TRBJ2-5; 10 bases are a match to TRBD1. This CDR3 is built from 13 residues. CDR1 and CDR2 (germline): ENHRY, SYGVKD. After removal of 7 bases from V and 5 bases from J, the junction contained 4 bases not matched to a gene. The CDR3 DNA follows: TGTGCCATCAAACCGGACAGGGGGGAGACCCAGTACTTC. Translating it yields CAIKPDRGETQYF.

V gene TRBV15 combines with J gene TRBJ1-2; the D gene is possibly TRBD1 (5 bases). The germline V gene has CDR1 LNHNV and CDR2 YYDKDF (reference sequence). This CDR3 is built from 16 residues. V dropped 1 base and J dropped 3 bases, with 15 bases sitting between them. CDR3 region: CATSRVPGVTDYGYTF. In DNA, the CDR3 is TGTGCCACCAGCAGAGTCCCGGGGGTGACGGACTATGGCTACACCTTC.

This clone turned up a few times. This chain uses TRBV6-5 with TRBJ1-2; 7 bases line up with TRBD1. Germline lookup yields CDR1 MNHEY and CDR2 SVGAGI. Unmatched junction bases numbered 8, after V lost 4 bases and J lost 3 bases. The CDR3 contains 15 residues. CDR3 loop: CASSSFQGTDYGYTF. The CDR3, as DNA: TGTGCCAGCAGTTCTTTCCAAGGGACAGACTATGGCTACACCTTC.

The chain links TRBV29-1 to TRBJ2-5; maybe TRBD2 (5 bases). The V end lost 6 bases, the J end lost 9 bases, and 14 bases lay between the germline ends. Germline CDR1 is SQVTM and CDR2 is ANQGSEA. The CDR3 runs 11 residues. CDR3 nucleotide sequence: TGCAGCGTGGATACTAGTGGGGCCCAGTACTTC. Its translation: CSVDTSGAQYF.

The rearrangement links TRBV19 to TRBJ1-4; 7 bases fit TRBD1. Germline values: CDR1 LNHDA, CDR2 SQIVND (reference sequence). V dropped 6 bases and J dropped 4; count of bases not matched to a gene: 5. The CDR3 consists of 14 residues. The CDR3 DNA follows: TGTGCCAGTAGGAGACAGGGATTTAATGAAAAACTGTTTTTT. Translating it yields CASRRQGFNEKLFF.

CDR3 DNA sequence: TGTGCCAGCAGCTCGTCGGCGGGGGGGACATACAATGAGCAGTTCTTC. It is translated as CASSSSAGGTYNEQFF. This chain connects TRBV11-2 to TRBJ2-1, with 9 nucleotides matching TRBD2. CDR1 SGHAT and CDR2 FQNNGV come from the germline V gene. The CDR3 spans 16 residues. Trimming cost V 4 bases and J 4 bases; bases outside gene matches: 8. Full variable domain (missing parts from reference TRBV11-2 and TRBJ2-1): EAGVAQSPRYKIIEKRQSVAFWCNPISGHATLYWYQQILGQGPKLLIQFQNNGVVDDSQLPKDRFSAERLKGVDSTLKIQPAKLEDSAVYLCASSSSAGGTYNEQFFGPGTRLTVL.

CDR3 loop: CASSAVGGRVYEQYF. The CDR3 DNA reads as TGTGCCAGCAGCGCGGTCGGGGGGCGCGTCTACGAGCAGTACTTC. The J gene is TRBJ2-7, the V gene TRBV5-5, with D possibly being TRBD2 (7 bases). Germline lookup yields CDR1 SGHKS and CDR2 YYEKEE (reference sequence). Trimming shortened V by 4 bases and J by 3 bases, and 17 bases separated the two germline ends. This CDR3 spans 15 amino acids.

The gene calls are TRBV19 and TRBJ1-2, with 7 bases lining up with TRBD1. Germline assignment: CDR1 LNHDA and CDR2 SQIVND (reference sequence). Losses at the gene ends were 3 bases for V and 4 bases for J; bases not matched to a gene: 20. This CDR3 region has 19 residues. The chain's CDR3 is CASSIKRWETGRQAYGYTF. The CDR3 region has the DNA TGTGCCAGTAGTATCAAACGTTGGGAGACAGGGAGGCAGGCCTATGGCTACACCTTC.

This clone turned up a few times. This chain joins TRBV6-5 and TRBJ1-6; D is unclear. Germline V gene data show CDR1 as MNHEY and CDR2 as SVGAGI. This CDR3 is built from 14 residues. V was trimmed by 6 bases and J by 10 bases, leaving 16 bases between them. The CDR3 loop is CASSRWQAGSPLHF. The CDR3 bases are TGTGCCAGCAGCCGCTGGCAGGCGGGCTCACCCCTCCACTTT.

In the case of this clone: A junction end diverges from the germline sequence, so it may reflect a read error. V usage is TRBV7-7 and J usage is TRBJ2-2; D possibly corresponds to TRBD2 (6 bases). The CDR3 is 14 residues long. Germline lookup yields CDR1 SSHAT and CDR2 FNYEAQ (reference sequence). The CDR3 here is CASSLQEGTGELFF. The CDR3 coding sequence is TGTGCTAGCAGCTTGCAGGAGGGCACCGGGGAGCTGTTTTTT.

Written as DNA, the CDR3 is TGTGCCAGCAGTGAATCGGGGGGGCCTGAAGCTTTCTTT. It is translated as CASSESGGPEAFF. The genes are TRBV6-1 and TRBJ1-1; perhaps TRBD1 as D (6 bases). The germline V and J ends were trimmed by 2 bases and 6 bases, with 10 bases remaining between them. CDR1 and CDR2 from the germline V gene are MNHNS and SASEGT. The CDR3 covers 13 residues.

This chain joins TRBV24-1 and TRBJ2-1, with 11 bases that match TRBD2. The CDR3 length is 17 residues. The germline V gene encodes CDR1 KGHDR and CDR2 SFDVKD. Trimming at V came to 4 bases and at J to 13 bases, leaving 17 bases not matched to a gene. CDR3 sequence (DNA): TGTGCCACCAGTGACCCCTATAGCGGGGGGGCCCATCACCATCAGTTCTTC. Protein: CATSDPYSGGAHHHQFF.

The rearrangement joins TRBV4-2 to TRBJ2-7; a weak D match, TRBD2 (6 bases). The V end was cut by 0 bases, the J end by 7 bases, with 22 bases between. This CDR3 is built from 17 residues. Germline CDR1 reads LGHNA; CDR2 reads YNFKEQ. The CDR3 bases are TGTGCCAGCAGCCAAGAAGGGGTCCGGGCAGGCGCGGGGGAGCAGTACTTC. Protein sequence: CASSQEGVRAGAGEQYF.

The CDR3, as DNA: TGTGCCAGCAGCTCCGGGACAGGGCCCGGGGAGCTGTTTTTT. Amino acid sequence: CASSSGTGPGELFF. The chain joins TRBV7-6 to TRBJ2-2, with TRBD1 identical over 9 bases. The germline CDR1 and CDR2 sequences are SGHVS and FNYEAQ. V shed 4 bases and J 6 bases; nucleotides not matched to a gene: 3. The CDR3 is 14 residues long.

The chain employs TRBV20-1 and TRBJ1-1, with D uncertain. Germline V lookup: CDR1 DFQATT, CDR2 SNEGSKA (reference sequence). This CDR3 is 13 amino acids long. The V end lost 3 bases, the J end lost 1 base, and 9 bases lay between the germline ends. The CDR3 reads CSASGKRNTEAFF. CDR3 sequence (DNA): TGCAGTGCTAGTGGCAAGAGGAACACTGAAGCTTTCTTT.

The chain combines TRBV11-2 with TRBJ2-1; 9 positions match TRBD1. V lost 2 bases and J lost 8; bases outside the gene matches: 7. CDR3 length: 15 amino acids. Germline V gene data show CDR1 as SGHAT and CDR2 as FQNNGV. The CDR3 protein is CASSLRTGVMDEQFF. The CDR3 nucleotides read TGTGCCAGCAGCTTAAGGACAGGGGTTATGGATGAGCAGTTCTTC.

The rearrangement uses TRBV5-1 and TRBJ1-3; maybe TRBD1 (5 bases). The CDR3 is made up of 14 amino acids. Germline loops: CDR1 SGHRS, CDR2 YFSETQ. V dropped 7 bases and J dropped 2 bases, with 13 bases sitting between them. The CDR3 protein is CASRVGGTGNTIYF. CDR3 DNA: TGCGCCAGCCGGGTCGGGGGAACTGGAAACACCATATATTTT.

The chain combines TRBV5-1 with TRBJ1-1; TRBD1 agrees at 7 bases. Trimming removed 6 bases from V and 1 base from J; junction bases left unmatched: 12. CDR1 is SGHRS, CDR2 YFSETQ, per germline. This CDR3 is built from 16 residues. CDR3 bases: TGCGCCAGCACCGACCTTCAGGGGGGCGCGAACACTGAAGCTTTCTTT. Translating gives CASTDLQGGANTEAFF.

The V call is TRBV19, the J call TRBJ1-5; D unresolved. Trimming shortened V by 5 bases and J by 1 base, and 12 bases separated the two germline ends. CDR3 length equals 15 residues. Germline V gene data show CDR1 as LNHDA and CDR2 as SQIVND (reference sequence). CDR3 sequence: CASSERRGSNQPQHF. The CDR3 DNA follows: TGTGCCAGTAGTGAAAGGCGCGGAAGCAATCAGCCCCAGCATTTT.

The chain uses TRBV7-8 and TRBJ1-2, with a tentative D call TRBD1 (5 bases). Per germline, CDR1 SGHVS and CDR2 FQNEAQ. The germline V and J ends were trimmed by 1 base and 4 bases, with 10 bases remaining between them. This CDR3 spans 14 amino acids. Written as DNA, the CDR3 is TGTGCCAGCAGCTTAGAGCAGGGTTTCTATGGCTACACCTTC. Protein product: CASSLEQGFYGYTF. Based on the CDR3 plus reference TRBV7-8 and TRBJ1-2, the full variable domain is GAGVSQSPRYKVAKRGQDVALRCDPISGHVSLFWYQQALGQGPEFLTYFQNEAQLDKSGLPSDRFFAERPEGSVSTLKIQRTQQEDSAVYLCASSLEQGFYGYTFGSGTRLTVV.

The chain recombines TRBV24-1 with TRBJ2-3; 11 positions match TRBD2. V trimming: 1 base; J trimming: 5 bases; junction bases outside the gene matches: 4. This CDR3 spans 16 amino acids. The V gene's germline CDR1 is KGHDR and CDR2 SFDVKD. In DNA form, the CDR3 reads TGTGCCACCAGTGATTTACTAGCGGGGGAAATAGATACGCAGTATTTT. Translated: CATSDLLAGEIDTQYF.

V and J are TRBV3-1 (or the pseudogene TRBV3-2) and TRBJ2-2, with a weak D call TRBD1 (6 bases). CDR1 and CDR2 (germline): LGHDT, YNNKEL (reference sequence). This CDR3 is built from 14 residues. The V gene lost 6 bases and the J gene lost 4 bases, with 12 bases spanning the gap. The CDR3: CASRQGSSTGELFF. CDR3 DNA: TGTGCCAGCAGACAGGGCTCGAGCACCGGGGAGCTGTTTTTT.

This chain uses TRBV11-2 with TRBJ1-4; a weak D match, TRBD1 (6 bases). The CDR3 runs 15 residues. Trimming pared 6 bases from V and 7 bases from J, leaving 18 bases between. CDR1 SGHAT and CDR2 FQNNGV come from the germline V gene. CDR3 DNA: TGTGCCAGCAGGACCTGGGGGGGCTTTGGTGAAAAACTGTTTTTT. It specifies CASRTWGGFGEKLFF.

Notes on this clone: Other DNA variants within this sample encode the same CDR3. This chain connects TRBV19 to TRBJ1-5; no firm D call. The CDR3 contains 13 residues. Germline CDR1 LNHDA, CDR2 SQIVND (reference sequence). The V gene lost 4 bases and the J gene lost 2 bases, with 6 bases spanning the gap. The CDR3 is CASSRSGNQPQHF. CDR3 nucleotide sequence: TGTGCCAGTAGTAGATCAGGCAATCAGCCCCAGCATTTT.

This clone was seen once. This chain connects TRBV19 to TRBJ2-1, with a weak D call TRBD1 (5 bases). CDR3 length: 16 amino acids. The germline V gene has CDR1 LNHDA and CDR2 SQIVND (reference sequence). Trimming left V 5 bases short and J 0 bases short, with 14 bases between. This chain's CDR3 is CASSALGPRSYNEQFF. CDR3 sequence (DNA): TGTGCCAGTAGTGCCCTGGGGCCTCGCTCCTACAATGAGCAGTTCTTC.

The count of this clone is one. CDR3 sequence reads: CASSQRGQSNQPQHF. In DNA form, the CDR3 reads TGTGCCAGCAGCCAACGGGGACAGAGCAATCAGCCCCAGCATTTT. This chain joins TRBV3-1 (or the pseudogene TRBV3-2) and TRBJ1-5, with 7 bases fitting TRBD1. The CDR3 has 15 residues. The germline CDR1 and CDR2 sequences are LGHDT and YNNKEL (reference sequence). Trimming cost V 2 bases and J 1 base; bases outside gene matches: 2.

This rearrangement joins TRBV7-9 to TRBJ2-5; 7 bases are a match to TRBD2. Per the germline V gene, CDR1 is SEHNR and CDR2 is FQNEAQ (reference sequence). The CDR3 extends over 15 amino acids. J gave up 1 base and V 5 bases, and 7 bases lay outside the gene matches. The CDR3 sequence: CASSRPSGTQETQYF. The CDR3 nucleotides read TGTGCCAGCAGCCGGCCGAGCGGGACCCAAGAGACCCAGTACTTC.

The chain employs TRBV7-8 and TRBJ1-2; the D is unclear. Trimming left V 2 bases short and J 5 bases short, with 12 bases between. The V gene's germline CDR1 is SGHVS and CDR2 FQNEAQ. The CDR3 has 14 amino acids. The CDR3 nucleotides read TGTGCCAGCAGCTTATCCAGGACGGGATATGGCTACACCTTC. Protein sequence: CASSLSRTGYGYTF. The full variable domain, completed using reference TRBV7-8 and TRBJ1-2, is GAGVSQSPRYKVAKRGQDVALRCDPISGHVSLFWYQQALGQGPEFLTYFQNEAQLDKSGLPSDRFFAERPEGSVSTLKIQRTQQEDSAVYLCASSLSRTGYGYTFGSGTRLTVV.

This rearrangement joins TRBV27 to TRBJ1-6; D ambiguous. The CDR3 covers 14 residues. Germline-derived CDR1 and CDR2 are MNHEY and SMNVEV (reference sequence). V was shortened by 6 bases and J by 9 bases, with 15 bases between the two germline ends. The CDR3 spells CASSSGGFASPLHF. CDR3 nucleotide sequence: TGTGCCAGCAGCTCCGGCGGTTTTGCTTCACCCCTCCACTTT.